Reported below is one T cell receptor beta chain. This clonotype was recorded only once. Its antigen target is currently unknown. No base-level quality is on record; no much larger clone is a single base apart. Taken from the germline V gene (reference sequence), the CDR1 and CDR2 loops are MNHNY and SVGAGI. Between the V and J ends, shortened by 6 bases and 3 bases respectively, the junction contains 13 bases. From the cysteine through the phenylalanine, the CDR3 covers 14 amino acids. Only the CDR3 part of the read is kept: 42 bases, read in frame from the first base. These data belong to a study of blood T cells in healthy people across ages (dated by TCRdb to 2013 to 2016). General notes on the study: In model experiments, template switching captured about one uniquely barcoded TCR beta cDNA molecule for every two T cells. The study measured age-related changes in TCR beta repertoire diversity using deep sequencing normalized with unique cDNA molecular identifiers. The donors were divided into four age groups: young (average about 16 years), middle-aged (approximately 39), aged (about 61) and long-lived (roughly 88). The study analyzed two additional independent replicas of 1 million unique cDNA reads from the same blood draw for two donors, one aged 18 to 29 and one aged 80 or older.

The library was made by 5' RACE. Data came from an Illumina HiSeq 2500. A second PCR of roughly 6 to 12 cycles was run with a J-beta primer mix and a sample-barcoded 5' primer. Each TCR beta cDNA molecule received a unique molecular identifier from a template-switch 5' adaptor carrying 12 random nucleotides. Each sample yielded at least 2.5 million CDR3-containing paired-end reads. First-strand cDNA synthesis was performed from all RNA using the Mint cDNA synthesis kit, with priming by a TRBC-specific oligonucleotide. All cDNA was treated with uracil-DNA glycosylase and then went through a first 18-cycle PCR with the universal primers M1SS and BC2_uni_R. Under the source paper's analysis protocol: Normalization of each sample was performed by random selection of 1 million high-quality reads, each carrying a distinct molecular identifier. Reads with shared molecular identifiers were discarded instead of being binned into consensus sequences. MiTCR, set to a Q25 quality threshold and the strictest error-elimination algorithm, was used for CDR3 identification, clonotype clustering and error correction. A nonparametric unseen species model using Euler transformation provided a lower-bound estimate of total TCR beta diversity. TCRdb trimmed public reads at Q25 via fastp, called clones via MiXCR and kept in-frame beta chains. Identical CDR3 proteins give one entry, which carries the most common genes and DNA. TCRdb, rather than the study authors, made the V and J calls. The sample data list roughly 800,000 distinct CDR3 sequences, and just under 25% of these were observed just once. 9.4% of the sample goes to the ten largest clones.

What the authors observed across the whole study: Estimates of total diversity based on one million sequenced T cells were considered lower bounds and underestimates. Conclusive comparison of naive and antigen-experienced compartments was prevented by the profiling of bulk unsorted PBMCs. As age increased, observed TCR beta diversity per million T cells dropped in a roughly linear way, and a significant reduction was already evident by age roughly 36. Because donor CMV infection status was unknown, age-related changes in expanded clonotypes were potentially confounded. A strong correlation was found between observed TCR beta diversity and the percentage of naive T cells measured by flow cytometry. The long-lived group showed more naive CD4+ T cells, fewer expanded clones and increased TCR diversity than the aged group, suggesting age selection.

Systemically healthy Caucasian individuals from Russia, 35 to 50 in total and aged about 6 to 95 years, were included as donors. Each donor gave roughly 11 milliliters of peripheral blood, drawn into EDTA-treated Vacutainer tubes. PBMCs were isolated by Ficoll-Paque density-gradient centrifugation, with at least 6 million obtained per sample. Total RNA was extracted from PBMCs with Trizol reagent, with at least 6 micrograms obtained per sample. Naive CD45RAhigh/CD27high T cell percentages were measured by flow cytometry on a PBMC aliquot from every donor. The sample also formed part of further work on T cells of mothers and their children. Reported in the second study: Nine systemically healthy Caucasian individuals, comprising three mothers and their six children, were included as donors. cDNA synthesis used all of the extracted RNA, with around 1.4 ug of RNA in each 15 ul reaction. In the second PCR, sample barcodes and 2-4 random nucleotides were introduced via the M1S primer. Over 10 million TCR beta CDR3 reads came from each mother, compared with around 3 million reads from each child. Thymic selection shapes the output of TCR recombination in a similar way in related and unrelated pairs, and inherited differences have a minor effect. Normalized repertoire overlap was always slightly but never significantly higher in related than unrelated mother-child pairs. Persistent microchimeric T cell clones were not detected, at a sensitivity of 85 to 100 clones per million clonotypes. Deep NGS was used in the study to compare the TCR beta repertoires of mothers and children and to look for features that separate related mother-child pairs from unrelated individuals. Mothers averaged about 37 +/- 4 years of age and children averaged approximately 12 +/- 4 years. Libraries were sequenced on Illumina HiSeq 2000 with 100+100 nt paired-end reads after adapter ligation with NEBNext reagents. To prevent cross-contamination, the mother and child libraries were prepared one month apart and sequenced in separate runs. Between roughly 500,000 and 2,000,000 distinct TCR beta clonotypes were identified per donor. Naive TCR beta clonotypes were estimated from low-frequency clonotypes matched to each donor's FACS-determined naive share, without sorting.

The sequence joins TRBV6-6 to TRBJ2-3; TRBD2 is possibly the D segment (5 matching bases). Material: blood. This sequence originates from a boy aged 10-17 years in good health. At the DNA level, the sequence is TGTGCCAGCAGCGACACGGAGGATACAGATACGCAGTATTTT. It is translated as CASSDTEDTDTQYF.